A single sample is the source of the 15 T cell receptor beta chains below, sequenced in a study of early T cells in non-severe SARS-CoV-2 infection (dated by TCRdb to the early 2020s). Library generation was performed with 5' RACE. The run used a NextSeq 500. Clones were called with MiXCR by TCRdb after fastp trimmed the public reads at Q25, and only in-frame beta chains were retained. CDR3 protein duplicates are merged, each entry listing the most common genes and DNA. Recorded for this sample are 80,000 to 100,000 distinct CDR3 sequences; around 10% of them occurred a single time. The ten largest clonotypes hold under 5% of the sample. The starting material was whole blood, obtained at baseline. All receptors come from an adult who was a healthcare worker with PCR-confirmed SARS-CoV-2 infection or an uninfected control (not recorded which).

In this sample, this clonotype turned up many times. The chain joins TRBV27 to TRBJ1-2, with TRBD1 matching over 8 bases. Looked up from germline, CDR1 is MNHEY and CDR2 is SMNVEV (reference sequence). The CDR3 has 14 residues. J gave up 8 bases and V 5 bases, and 10 bases lay outside the gene matches. CDR3 amino acids: CASSPRGRRRGYTF. As DNA, the CDR3 is TGTGCCAGCAGTCCCAGGGGGCGCAGGCGGGGCTACACCTTC.

The rearrangement links TRBV29-1 to TRBJ2-1; 11 nucleotides align to TRBD2. V gave up 6 bases and J gave up 9 bases; unmatched junction bases: 7. CDR1 and CDR2 from the germline V gene are SQVTM and ANQGSEA. The CDR3 loop spans 13 amino acids. The CDR3 DNA is TGCAGCGTCCTACTAGCGGGGGCCGGTGAGCAGTTCTTC. This codes for CSVLLAGAGEQFF.

This clonotype was found many times. The genes are TRBV10-2 and TRBJ2-7; 8 bases map to TRBD1. There are 13 residues in the CDR3. Germline trimming cut 6 bases from V and 5 bases from J; bases unmatched to any gene: 6. Germline lookup yields CDR1 WSHSY and CDR2 SAAADI. The CDR3 region is CASRLTGVDEQYF. CDR3 DNA sequence: TGCGCCAGCAGACTGACAGGGGTCGACGAGCAGTACTTC.

This clonotype was recorded many times. The CDR3: CATSDYTLRGQGELFF. CDR3 in DNA: TGTGCCACCAGTGACTACACACTTAGGGGCCAAGGGGAGCTGTTTTTT. This sequence joins TRBV24-1 and TRBJ2-2, with a weak D call TRBD1 (5 bases). CDR3 length equals 16 residues. Looked up from germline, CDR1 is KGHDR and CDR2 is SFDVKD. The V and J ends lost 4 bases and 8 bases respectively, with 19 bases between them.

The rearrangement uses TRBV12-3 or TRBV12-4 and TRBJ1-3, with no clear D. The CDR3 is made up of 16 amino acids. The V end was cut by 4 bases, the J end by 0 bases, with 13 bases between. The chain's CDR3 is CASSSPRKASGNTIYF. The CDR3 bases are TGTGCCAGCAGTTCCCCTAGGAAAGCCTCTGGAAACACCATATATTTT.

This clonotype occurred a few times. This CDR3 reads CASSPGQSLQPQHF. The CDR3 DNA follows: TGTGCCAGCAGCCCGGGACAGTCACTCCAGCCCCAGCATTTT. The chain links TRBV6-5 to TRBJ1-5; TRBD1 agrees at 7 bases. CDR1 and CDR2 (germline): MNHEY, SVGAGI. Trimming cost V 6 bases and J 7 bases; bases outside gene matches: 9. CDR3 size: 14 residues.

The sample holds many counts of this clonotype. This sequence joins TRBV30 and TRBJ2-3; D remains ambiguous. The V gene lost 0 bases and the J gene lost 0 bases, with 16 bases spanning the gap. The CDR3 has 17 residues. Germline assignment: CDR1 GTSNPN and CDR2 SVGIG (reference sequence). As DNA, the CDR3 is TGTGCCTGGAGTGTTACCCAAACTGGCGCCAGCACAGATACGCAGTATTTT. It codes for CAWSVTQTGASTDTQYF.

This clonotype has a handful of counts. The chain couples TRBV18 to TRBJ1-2, with 7 bases aligning to TRBD1. The CDR3 covers 14 residues. The ends lost 8 bases at V and 6 bases at J; junction bases unmatched: 12. CDR1 is KGHSH, CDR2 LQKENI, per germline. The CDR3 DNA reads as TGTGCCAGCACAAAAGACAGGGACGCGGATGGCTACACCTTC. Protein product: CASTKDRDADGYTF.

The V gene is TRBV11-2, the J gene TRBJ2-1; 10 nucleotides line up with TRBD2. CDR3 length equals 16 residues. The germline CDR1 and CDR2 sequences are SGHAT and FQNNGV. The trim removed 4 bases at V and 6 bases at J, leaving 9 bases unmatched. CDR3 in DNA: TGTGCCAGCAGCTGGTTGGTGACTAGCGGGCCCAATGAGCAGTTCTTC. Amino acid sequence: CASSWLVTSGPNEQFF.

This clonotype was picked up many times. The chain recombines TRBV14 with TRBJ2-1; D may be TRBD2 (6 bases). The V gene lost 1 base and the J gene lost 3 bases, with 16 bases spanning the gap. CDR1 and CDR2 (germline): SGHDN, FVKESK. CDR3 size: 17 residues. The CDR3 reads CASSQVGGTSLYNEQFF. DNA for the CDR3: TGTGCCAGCAGCCAAGTGGGAGGAACTAGTCTCTACAATGAGCAGTTCTTC.

This clonotype was seen many times. The rearrangement joins TRBV30 to TRBJ2-5; D ambiguous. V shed 3 bases and J shed 7 bases, with 21 bases lying between them. Germline V gives CDR1 GTSNPN, CDR2 SVGIG (reference sequence). CDR3 length: 15 residues. CDR3 in amino acids: CAWRGLLGLDRTQYF. The DNA of the CDR3 is TGTGCCTGGAGGGGCCTTTTGGGCCTTGATAGGACCCAGTACTTC.

The chain recombines TRBV10-3 with TRBJ2-7; a weak D match, TRBD2 (6 bases). The germline CDR1 and CDR2 sequences are ENHRY and SYGVKD. This CDR3 comprises 17 residues. Trimming took 6 bases from V and 2 from J, leaving 23 bases between them. The CDR3 DNA reads as TGTGCCATCAGCCCTAACCGAGGAGGGGCCGGTGCCTACGAGCAGTACTTC. Translation gives CAISPNRGGAGAYEQYF.

This clonotype was seen more than once but under ten times. The chain has TRBV7-9 and TRBJ1-1; 7 bases are shared with TRBD1. The CDR3 consists of 14 residues. Germline loops: CDR1 SEHNR, CDR2 FQNEAQ (reference sequence). J lost 4 bases, V lost 5 bases, and 7 bases had no gene match. CDR3 in DNA: TGTGCCAGCAGCCCAGGGGGGAGCGCCACTGAAGCTTTCTTT. This codes for CASSPGGSATEAFF.

The genes are TRBV5-8 and TRBJ2-4; the D is unclear. In germline, CDR1 is SGHTS, CDR2 YDEGEE. The germline V and J ends were trimmed by 0 bases and 0 bases, with 13 bases remaining between them. This CDR3 is built from 17 residues. The CDR3: CASSLDVGSLAKNIQYF. CDR3 DNA: TGTGCCAGCAGCTTGGATGTGGGTTCCCTAGCCAAAAACATTCAGTACTTC.

This clonotype was seen a handful of times. The rearrangement links TRBV7-9 to TRBJ2-1; unclear D gene. The CDR3 is made up of 12 amino acids. Germline V CDR1 and CDR2: SEHNR, FQNEAQ (reference sequence). Between the trimmed V and J ends, which lost 5 bases and 8 bases, there was a span of 10 bases. The CDR3, as DNA: TGTGCCAGCAGCGGCGCATCCCATGAGCAGTTCTTC. Translating gives CASSGASHEQFF. The whole variable domain, filled in from reference TRBV7-9 and TRBJ2-1, reads DTGVSQNPRHKITKRGQNVTFRCDPISEHNRLYWYRQTLGQGPEFLTYFQNEAQLEKSRLLSDRFSAERPKGSFSTLEIQRTEQGDSAMYLCASSGASHEQFFGPGTRLTVL.